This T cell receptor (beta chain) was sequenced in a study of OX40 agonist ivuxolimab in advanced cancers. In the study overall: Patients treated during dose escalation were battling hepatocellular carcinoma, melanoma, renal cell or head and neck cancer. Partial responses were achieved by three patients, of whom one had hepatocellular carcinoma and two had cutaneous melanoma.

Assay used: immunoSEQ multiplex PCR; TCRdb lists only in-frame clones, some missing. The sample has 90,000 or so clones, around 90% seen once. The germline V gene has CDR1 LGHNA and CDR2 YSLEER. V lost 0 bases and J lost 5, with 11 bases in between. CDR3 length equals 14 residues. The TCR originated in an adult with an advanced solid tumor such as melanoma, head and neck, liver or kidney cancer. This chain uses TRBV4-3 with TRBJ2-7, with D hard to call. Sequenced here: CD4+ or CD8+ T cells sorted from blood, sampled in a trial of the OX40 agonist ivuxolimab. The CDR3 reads CASSQDPRVDEQYF. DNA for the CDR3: TGCGCCAGCAGCCAAGACCCTCGGGTGGACGAGCAGTACTTC.